The source of this T cell receptor (beta chain) is a study of PD-L1 blockade in urothelial cancer. In the study overall: Before enrollment, 0 to 3 chemotherapy regimens had been given to patients. Treatment start was followed by blood analysis at 3 weeks (second dose) and again at 6 weeks. Blood-derived samples held a median approximately 140,000 T cells.

The CDR3 totals 15 residues. V was pared by 4 bases and J by 8 bases, with 17 bases between. CDR1 SGHAT and CDR2 FQNNGV come from the germline V gene. In each PCR, synthetic TCR analog templates were spiked in. Produced via immunoSEQ multiplex PCR; TCRdb's table is partial and in-frame only. The sample shows tens of thousands of clones, around 91% of them seen only once. The time point is: pretreatment peripheral blood. The chain carries TRBV11-2 and TRBJ1-4; D gene unclear. The sequence was collected from a man between 60 and 75 years old with urothelial cancer. This specimen consisted of PBMCs, obtained around atezolizumab (anti-PD-L1) treatment. CDR3 sequence: CASSSSGRVAEKLFF. The CDR3 bases are TGTGCCAGCAGCTCCTCGGGGAGGGTTGCGGAAAAACTGTTTTTT.